These 10 T cell receptor beta chains were sequenced from one sample in a study of T cell responses to AZD1222 COVID-19 vaccine. Produced via immunoSEQ multiplex PCR; TCRdb's table is partial and in-frame only. The table records around 94,000 clones, about 86% of them present only once. The specimen comprised peripheral blood, sampled on day 0 of AZD1222 vaccination. The source is an adult in good health.

The rearrangement joins TRBV5-6 to TRBJ1-4; weak D call: TRBD1 (5 bases). Germline V gene lookup returns CDR1 SGHDT and CDR2 YYEEEE. V was clipped by 3 bases and J by 8 bases, with 8 bases between them. There are 12 residues in the CDR3. The CDR3 loop is CASSWGGEKLFF. The CDR3 DNA reads as TGTGCCAGCAGCTGGGGGGGAGAAAAACTGTTTTTT.

The chain joins TRBV10-3 to TRBJ2-7; 8 bases map to TRBD1. CDR1 is ENHRY, CDR2 SYGVKD, per germline. The CDR3 totals 15 residues. V shed 6 bases, J shed 0 bases, and the junction held 7 bases outside the gene matches. The CDR3 loop reads CAISETGGLSYEQYF. The CDR3 region has the DNA TGTGCCATCAGCGAAACAGGGGGACTCTCCTACGAGCAGTACTTC.

This clone was seen once. In DNA form, the CDR3 reads TGTGCCAGCAGCGTAGTGGTCACAGATACGCAGTATTTT. It codes for CASSVVVTDTQYF. V and J are TRBV9 and TRBJ2-3; the D is unclear. From germline, CDR1 is SGDLS and CDR2 YYNGEE. The V end lost 0 bases, the J end lost 2 bases, and 4 bases lay between the germline ends. CDR3 size: 13 residues.

The chain joins TRBV20-1 to TRBJ2-1; a possible D gene is TRBD2 (5 bases). This CDR3 spans 14 amino acids. Germline V lookup: CDR1 DFQATT, CDR2 SNEGSKA (reference sequence). Trimming cost V 3 bases and J 7 bases, with 16 bases left between them. CDR3 sequence (DNA): TGCAGTGCTAGTCGGGGTCCTTATCATAATGAGCAGTTCTTC. The encoded protein is CSASRGPYHNEQFF.

This clone was counted a few times. The J gene is TRBJ2-2, the V gene TRBV7-3; 7 bases align to TRBD2. The CDR3 is made up of 16 amino acids. Trimming cost V 6 bases and J 7 bases; bases outside gene matches: 14. Germline assignment: CDR1 SGHTA and CDR2 FQGTGA. This CDR3 reads CASSPRSLKRDGELFF. For the CDR3, the DNA is TGTGCCAGCAGTCCGAGGAGCCTCAAGCGGGACGGGGAGCTGTTTTTT.

The rearrangement joins TRBV18 to TRBJ1-2; TRBD1 agrees at 9 bases. Germline lookup yields CDR1 KGHSH and CDR2 LQKENI. The CDR3 sequence is 15 residues long. The junction had 6 bases not matched to a gene; V was cut back by 3 bases and J by 4 bases. The CDR3 loop is CASSPRTGDGYGYTF. The CDR3, as DNA: TGTGCCAGCTCACCCAGGACAGGGGACGGCTATGGCTACACCTTC.

The V and J genes are TRBV18 and TRBJ2-2, with 8 bases that match TRBD1. This CDR3 contains 14 residues. With 6 bases clipped from V and 7 bases from J, the junction kept 7 bases outside the gene matches. Germline loops: CDR1 KGHSH, CDR2 LQKENI. The CDR3 nucleotides are TGTGCCAGCTCCCCGGACAGGGTGGGCGGGGAGCTGTTTTTT. It specifies CASSPDRVGGELFF.

The genes are TRBV2 and TRBJ2-3; 11 nucleotides agree with TRBD1. CDR1 is SNHLY, CDR2 FYNNEI, per germline. V shed 6 bases, J shed 8 bases, and the junction held 7 bases outside the gene matches. The CDR3 has 14 amino acids. The CDR3 DNA reads TGTGCCAGCAGGACGGACAGGGGGCGCGTTACGCAGTATTTT. This gives the protein CASRTDRGRVTQYF.

This chain joins TRBV11-2 and TRBJ2-5; 13 bases line up with TRBD2. V lost 5 bases to trimming and J lost 5 bases; unmatched junction nucleotides: 2. Per germline, CDR1 SGHAT and CDR2 FQNNGV. The CDR3 is made up of 14 amino acids. This chain's CDR3 is CASSQLAGGETQYF. The DNA of the CDR3 is TGTGCCAGCAGCCAACTAGCGGGGGGGGAGACCCAGTACTTC.

The chain couples TRBV6-5 to TRBJ2-7, with a tentative D call TRBD1 (6 bases). This CDR3 is built from 16 residues. CDR1 and CDR2 from the germline V gene are MNHEY and SVGAGI. The germline V and J ends were trimmed by 2 bases and 2 bases, with 16 bases remaining between them. CDR3 DNA sequence: TGTGCCAGCAGTTACATACAGGGTGCGAGCACCTACGAGCAGTACTTC. It yields the protein CASSYIQGASTYEQYF.